This T cell receptor beta chain was sequenced during a study of beta chain features in type 1 diabetes. Trimming removed 3 bases at V and 5 bases at J, with 9 bases between. The CDR3 spans 12 residues. Germline V gene data show CDR1 as GTSNPN and CDR2 as SVGIG (reference sequence). Expressed TCRB transcripts got sequenced, as all isolated RNA was reverse transcribed. Generated by immunoSEQ multiplex PCR, the TCRdb table keeps only in-frame clones and is missing some. The sample lists under 150,000 clones, around 51% occurring once. This clone was counted only a few times. The chain employs TRBV30 and TRBJ2-3; D may be TRBD2 (5 bases). The receptor was derived from a man in his late teens or twenties in good health. The sequenced material came from Tregs from blood. The CDR3 DNA sequence: TGTGCCTGGAGCGGGGTTGGAGATACGCAGTATTTT. Its translation: CAWSGVGDTQYF.